This record covers a single T cell receptor (beta chain). CDR3 size: 12 residues. The V and J ends lost 0 bases and 8 bases respectively, with 5 bases between them. Germline values: CDR1 SGHRS, CDR2 YFSETQ. This sample stems from a study of blood T cell repertoires in COVID-19. About the study: Sites in the United States, Italy and Spain provided acute and convalescent COVID-19 samples. From T cells, B-cell-depleted T cells, or PBMCs came the material, which was cDNA or gDNA.

In the original processing: Amplifying reference gene primers gave estimates of nucleated cell counts. TCRdb keeps only in-frame clones here, not all; method: immunoSEQ multiplex PCR. That table is the source of V, J and clone size, and D and trimming were worked out from the DNA. Among about 90,000 clones listed, around four fifths were seen once. This chain connects TRBV5-1 to TRBJ1-4; weak D call: TRBD1 (5 bases). Sequenced input: peripheral blood. The TCR comes from a woman between 70 and 85 years old with active or convalescent COVID-19. CDR3 nucleotides: TGCGCCAGCAGCTTGGACAGGGAAAAACTGTTTTTT. Encoded protein: CASSLDREKLFF.